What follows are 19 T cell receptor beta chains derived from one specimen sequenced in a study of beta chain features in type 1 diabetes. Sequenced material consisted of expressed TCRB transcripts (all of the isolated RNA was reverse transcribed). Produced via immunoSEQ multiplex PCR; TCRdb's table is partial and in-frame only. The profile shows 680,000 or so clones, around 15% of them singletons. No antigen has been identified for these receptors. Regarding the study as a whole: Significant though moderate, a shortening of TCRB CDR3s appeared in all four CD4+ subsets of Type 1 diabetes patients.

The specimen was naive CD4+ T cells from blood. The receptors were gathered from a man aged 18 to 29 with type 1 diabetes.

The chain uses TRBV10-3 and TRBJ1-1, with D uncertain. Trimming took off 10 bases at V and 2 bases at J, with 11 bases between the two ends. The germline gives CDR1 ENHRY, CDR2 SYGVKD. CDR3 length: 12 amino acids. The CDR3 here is CATAGGNTEAFF. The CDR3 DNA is TGTGCCACCGCCGGAGGAAACACTGAAGCTTTCTTT.

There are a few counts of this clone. The CDR3 bases are TGTGCCAGCCAAGGGACTCGACCTACGGAGCAGTACTTC. Translated: CASQGTRPTEQYF. The rearrangement uses TRBV6-5 and TRBJ2-7; maybe TRBD2 (6 bases). Trimming took 8 bases from V and 7 from J, leaving 18 bases between them. Germline CDR1 reads MNHEY; CDR2 reads SVGAGI. The CDR3 is 13 amino acids.

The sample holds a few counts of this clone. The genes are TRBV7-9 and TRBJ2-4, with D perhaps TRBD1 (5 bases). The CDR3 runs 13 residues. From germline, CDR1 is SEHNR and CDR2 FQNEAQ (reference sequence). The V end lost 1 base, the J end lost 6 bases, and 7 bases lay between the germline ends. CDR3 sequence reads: CASSLEGLNIQYF. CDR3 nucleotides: TGTGCCAGCAGCTTAGAGGGGTTAAACATTCAGTACTTC.

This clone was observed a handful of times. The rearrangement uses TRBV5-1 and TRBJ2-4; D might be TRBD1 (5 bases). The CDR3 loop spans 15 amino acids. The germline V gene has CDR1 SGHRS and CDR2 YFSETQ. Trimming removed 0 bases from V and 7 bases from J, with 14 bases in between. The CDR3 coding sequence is TGCGCCAGCAGCTTGGTATCAGGGTTCAAGAACATTCAGTACTTC. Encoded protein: CASSLVSGFKNIQYF.

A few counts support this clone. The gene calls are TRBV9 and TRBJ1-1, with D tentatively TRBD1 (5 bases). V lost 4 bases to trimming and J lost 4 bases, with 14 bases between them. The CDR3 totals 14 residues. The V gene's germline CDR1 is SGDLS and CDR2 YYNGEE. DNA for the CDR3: TGTGCCAGCAGCTTCGGGGCGCGGGGCACTGAAGCTTTCTTT. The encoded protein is CASSFGARGTEAFF.

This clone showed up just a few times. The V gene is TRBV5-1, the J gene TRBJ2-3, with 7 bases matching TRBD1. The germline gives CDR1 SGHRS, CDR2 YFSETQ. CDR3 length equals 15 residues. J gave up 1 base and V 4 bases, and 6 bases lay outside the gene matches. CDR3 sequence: CASSRGGARTDTQYF. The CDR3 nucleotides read TGCGCCAGCAGCCGAGGGGGCGCCCGCACAGATACGCAGTATTTT.

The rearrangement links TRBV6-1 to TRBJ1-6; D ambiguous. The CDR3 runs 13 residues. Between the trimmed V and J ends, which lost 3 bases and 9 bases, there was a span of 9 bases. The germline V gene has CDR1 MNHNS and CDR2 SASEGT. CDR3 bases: TGTGCCAGCAGTGAGCGGCGGGGTTCACCCCTCCACTTT. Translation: CASSERRGSPLHF.

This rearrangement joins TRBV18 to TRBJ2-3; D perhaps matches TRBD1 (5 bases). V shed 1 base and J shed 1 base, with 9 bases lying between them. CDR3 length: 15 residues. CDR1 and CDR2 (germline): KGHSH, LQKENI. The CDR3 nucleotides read TGTGCCAGCTCACCACAGGAAGGGGGCACAGATACGCAGTATTTT. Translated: CASSPQEGGTDTQYF.

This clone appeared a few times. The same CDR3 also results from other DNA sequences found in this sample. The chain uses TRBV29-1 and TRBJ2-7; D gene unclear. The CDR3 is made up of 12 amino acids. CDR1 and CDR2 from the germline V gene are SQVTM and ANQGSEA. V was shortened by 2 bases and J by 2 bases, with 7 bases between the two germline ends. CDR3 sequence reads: CSVESGTYEQYF. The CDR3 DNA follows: TGCAGCGTTGAATCCGGAACCTACGAGCAGTACTTC.

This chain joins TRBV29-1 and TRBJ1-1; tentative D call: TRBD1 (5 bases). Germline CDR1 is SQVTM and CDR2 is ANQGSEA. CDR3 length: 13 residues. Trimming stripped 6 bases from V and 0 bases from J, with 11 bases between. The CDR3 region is CSVSWGMNTEAFF. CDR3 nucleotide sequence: TGCAGCGTATCCTGGGGGATGAACACTGAAGCTTTCTTT.

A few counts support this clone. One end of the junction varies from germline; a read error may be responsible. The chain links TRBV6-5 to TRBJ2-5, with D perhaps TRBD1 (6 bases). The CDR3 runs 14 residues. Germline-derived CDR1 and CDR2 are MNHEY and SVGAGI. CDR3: CAISESQGQETQYF. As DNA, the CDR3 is TGTGCCATCAGTGAGTCGCAGGGGCAAGAGACCCAGTACTTC.

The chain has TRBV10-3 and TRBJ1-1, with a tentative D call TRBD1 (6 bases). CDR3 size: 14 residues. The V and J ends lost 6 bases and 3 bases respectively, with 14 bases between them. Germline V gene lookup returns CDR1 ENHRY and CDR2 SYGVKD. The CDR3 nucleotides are TGTGCCATCAGATCGGGACACAGAGACACTGAAGCTTTCTTT. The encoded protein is CAIRSGHRDTEAFF.

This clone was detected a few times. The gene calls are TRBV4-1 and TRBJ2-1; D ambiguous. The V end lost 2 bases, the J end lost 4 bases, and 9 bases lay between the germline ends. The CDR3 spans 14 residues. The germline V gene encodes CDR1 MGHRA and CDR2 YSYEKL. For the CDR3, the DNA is TGCGCCAGCAGCCAACCCTTTGGGTACAATGAGCAGTTCTTC. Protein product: CASSQPFGYNEQFF.

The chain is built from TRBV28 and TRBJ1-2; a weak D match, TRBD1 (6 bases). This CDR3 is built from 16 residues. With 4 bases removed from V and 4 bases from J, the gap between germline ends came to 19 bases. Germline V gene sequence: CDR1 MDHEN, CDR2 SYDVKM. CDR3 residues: CASSWAGRTEVYGYTF. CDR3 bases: TGTGCCAGCAGTTGGGCGGGACGGACAGAAGTCTATGGCTACACCTTC.

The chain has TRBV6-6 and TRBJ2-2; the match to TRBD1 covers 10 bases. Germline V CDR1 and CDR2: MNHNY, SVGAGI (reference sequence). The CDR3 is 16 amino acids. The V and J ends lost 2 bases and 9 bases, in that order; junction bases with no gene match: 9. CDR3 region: CASSYPVGQGRRELFF. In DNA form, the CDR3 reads TGTGCCAGCAGTTACCCCGTGGGACAGGGGAGGCGGGAGCTGTTTTTT.

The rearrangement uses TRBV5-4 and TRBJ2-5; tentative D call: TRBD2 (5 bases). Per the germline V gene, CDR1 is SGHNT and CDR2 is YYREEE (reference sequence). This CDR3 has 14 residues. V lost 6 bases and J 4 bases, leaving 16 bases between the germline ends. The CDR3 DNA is TGTGCCAGCAACCCCGGTAGGGAGCCAGAGACCCAGTACTTC. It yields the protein CASNPGREPETQYF. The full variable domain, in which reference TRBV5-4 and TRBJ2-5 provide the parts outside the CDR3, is ETGVTQSPTHLIKTRGQQVTLRCSSQSGHNTVSWYQQALGQGPQFIFQYYREEENGRGNFPPRFSGLQFPNYSSELNVNALELDDSALYLCASNPGREPETQYFGPGTRLLVL.

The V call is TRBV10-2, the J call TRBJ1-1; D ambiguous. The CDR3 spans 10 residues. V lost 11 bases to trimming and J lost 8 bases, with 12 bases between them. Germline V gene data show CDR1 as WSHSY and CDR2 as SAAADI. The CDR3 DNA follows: TGCGCCTCCCGGGGAGGGGAAGCTTTCTTT. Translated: CASRGGEAFF.

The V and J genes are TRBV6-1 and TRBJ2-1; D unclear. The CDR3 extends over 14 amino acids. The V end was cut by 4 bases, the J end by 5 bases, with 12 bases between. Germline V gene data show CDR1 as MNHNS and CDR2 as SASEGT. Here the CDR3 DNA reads TGTGCCAGCAGTGTAACACCGAACCACAATGAGCAGTTCTTC. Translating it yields CASSVTPNHNEQFF.

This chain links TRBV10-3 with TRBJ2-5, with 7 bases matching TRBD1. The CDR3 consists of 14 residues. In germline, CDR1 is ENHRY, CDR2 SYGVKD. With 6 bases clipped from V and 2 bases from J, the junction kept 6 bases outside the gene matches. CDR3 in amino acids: CAISSGDSQETQYF. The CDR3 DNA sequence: TGTGCCATCAGCTCCGGGGACAGTCAAGAGACCCAGTACTTC.